This T cell receptor beta chain was profiled in a study of shared T cell receptors in the human thymus. Profiled with immunoSEQ multiplex PCR; TCRdb holds only in-frame clones, not every one. The sample has 630,000 or so clones; 70% to 90% are singletons. Trimming at V came to 6 bases and at J to 1 base, leaving 12 bases not matched to a gene. This CDR3 spans 16 amino acids. From germline, CDR1 is SQVTM and CDR2 ANQGSEA. The data were also submitted as part of a second study, on human thymus T cells. This second report adds: Thymic and blood repertoires appeared to carry a bias in their V and J gene usage.

This TCR was recovered from a boy in the first two years of life with a congenital heart defect. The V call is TRBV29-1, the J call TRBJ1-2; 9 bases match TRBD1. Source material: thymocytes. This CDR3 is CSVKSGQGQNNYGYTF. CDR3 nucleotide sequence: TGCAGCGTCAAGTCGGGACAGGGACAAAATAACTATGGCTACACCTTC.